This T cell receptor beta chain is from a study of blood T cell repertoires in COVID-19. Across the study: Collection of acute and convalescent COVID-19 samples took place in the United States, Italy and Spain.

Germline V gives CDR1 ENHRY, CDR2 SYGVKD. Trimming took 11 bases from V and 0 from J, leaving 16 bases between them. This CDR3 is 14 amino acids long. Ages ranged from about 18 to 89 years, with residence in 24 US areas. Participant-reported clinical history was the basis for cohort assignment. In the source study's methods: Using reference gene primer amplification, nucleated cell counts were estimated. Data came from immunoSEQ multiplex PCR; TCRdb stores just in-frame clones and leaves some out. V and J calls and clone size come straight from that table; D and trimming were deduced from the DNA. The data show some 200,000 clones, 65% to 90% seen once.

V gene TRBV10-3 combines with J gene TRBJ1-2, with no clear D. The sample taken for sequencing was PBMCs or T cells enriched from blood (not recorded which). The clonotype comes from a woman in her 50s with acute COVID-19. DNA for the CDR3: TGTGCCGTATCCCCCCTACCTACTAACTATGGCTACACCTTC. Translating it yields CAVSPLPTNYGYTF.